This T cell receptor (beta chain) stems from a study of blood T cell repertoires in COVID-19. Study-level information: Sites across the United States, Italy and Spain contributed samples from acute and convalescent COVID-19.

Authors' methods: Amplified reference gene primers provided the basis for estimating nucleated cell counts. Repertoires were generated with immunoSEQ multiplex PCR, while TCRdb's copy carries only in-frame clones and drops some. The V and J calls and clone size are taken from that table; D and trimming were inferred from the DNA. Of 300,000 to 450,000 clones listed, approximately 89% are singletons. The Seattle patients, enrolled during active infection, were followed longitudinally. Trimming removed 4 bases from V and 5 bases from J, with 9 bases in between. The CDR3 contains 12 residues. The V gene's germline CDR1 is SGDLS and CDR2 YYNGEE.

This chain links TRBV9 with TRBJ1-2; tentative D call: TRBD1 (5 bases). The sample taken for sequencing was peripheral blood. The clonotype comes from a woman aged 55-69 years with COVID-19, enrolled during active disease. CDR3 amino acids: CASSPSGYGYTF. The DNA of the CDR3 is TGTGCCAGCAGCCCATCAGGGTATGGCTACACCTTC.